The present TCR beta chain was sequenced within a study of liver allograft versus peripheral blood T cells. For the study at large: Liver transplant recipients had T cell receptor repertoires compared between transplanted liver and peripheral blood.

CDR1 is LNHDA and CDR2 is SQIVND in the germline V gene (reference sequence). Unmatched junction bases numbered 4, after V lost 0 bases and J lost 10 bases. The CDR3 runs 13 residues. Each CDR3 protein is one row after TCRdb ran MiXCR on the reads. The profile shows approximately 13,000 distinct CDR3 sequences, approximately 20% of them singletons. The chain employs TRBV19 and TRBJ1-1, with TRBD1 matching over 8 bases. The sequence was obtained from a human patient who had a liver transplant. Some T cells may arise from the graft donor. The CDR3 region is CASSIDRDRGAFF. The CDR3 nucleotides are TGTGCCAGTAGTATAGATCGTGACAGGGGAGCTTTCTTT.